The following is a TCR beta chain sequence with its context. Measured with immunoSEQ multiplex PCR; TCRdb has only the in-frame clones, and not every one. The table shows around 140,000 clones, with approximately 88% occurring only once. This entry is derived from a study of blood T cell repertoires in COVID-19. Study background: PBMCs, B-cell-depleted T cells, or T cells were the source of the cDNA or gDNA that made up the material.

Sequenced: peripheral blood. This sequence originates from a man between 60 and 75 years old with acute or convalescent COVID-19.

The DNA for the CDR3 is TGTGCCAGCAGCCAGAAGGACAGGATGAACGGCTACACCTTC. It specifies CASSQKDRMNGYTF. The gene calls are TRBV5-4 and TRBJ1-2, with 7 positions matching TRBD1. Germline loops: CDR1 SGHNT, CDR2 YYREEE (reference sequence). Losses at the gene ends were 4 bases for V and 8 bases for J; bases not matched to a gene: 11. This CDR3 region has 14 residues.